This T cell receptor (beta chain) was recovered during a study of OX40 agonist ivuxolimab in advanced cancers. Study details: A mean age of about 56 years, range about 23 to 90, was recorded, and over 65% were male.

Sequenced by immunoSEQ multiplex PCR; TCRdb stores in-frame clones only, minus some. The table shows tens of thousands of clones, with roughly nine tenths occurring only once. Study-wide findings and caveats: The study did not work out the antigen specificity of the expanded peripheral T cells. Dosing at 0.1 to 3.0 mg/kg was accompanied by clonal expansion of CD4+ and CD8+ blood T cells by week 6.

As regards this clone: As yet, its antigen is unknown.

V lost 1 base to trimming and J lost 6 bases, with 15 bases between them. CDR1 MNHEY and CDR2 SVGAGI come from the germline V gene. The CDR3 contains 15 residues. The receptor comes from an adult with an advanced solid tumor such as melanoma, head and neck, liver or kidney cancer. The chain recombines TRBV6-5 with TRBJ1-1, with TRBD1 as a possible D gene (5 bases). The starting material was CD4+ or CD8+ T cells sorted from blood, obtained in a trial of the OX40 agonist ivuxolimab. The CDR3, as DNA: TGTGCCAGCAGTTACTTCGAGGGCTGGGGGGCTGAAGCTTTCTTT. Encoded protein: CASSYFEGWGAEAFF.